This TCR beta chain was sequenced during a study of blood T cells in healthy people across ages. Germline CDR1 and CDR2: DFQATT and SNEGSKA (reference sequence). The V gene end was trimmed by 3 bases and the J gene end by 7 bases; junction bases not matched to a gene: 6. This CDR3 comprises 13 residues. Every donor contributed around 10 milliliters of peripheral blood by blood draw. Primed by a sample-barcoded 5' primer and a J-beta primer mix, a second PCR proceeded for 7 to 11 cycles. TCRdb reprocessed the 5' RACE reads via MiXCR and lists one record per CDR3 protein. The sample has more than 650,000 distinct CDR3 sequences, about a fifth seen once.

The chain carries TRBV20-1 and TRBJ1-5; 7 nucleotides line up with TRBD1. The sequenced sample consisted of blood. The receptor comes from a man in his 70s in good health. CDR3: CSASDRADQPQHF. In DNA form, the CDR3 reads TGCAGTGCTAGCGACAGGGCGGACCAGCCCCAGCATTTT.